A few counts support the clone carrying this T cell receptor beta chain. The data belong to a study of metastatic and nonmetastatic thyroid tumors. The CDR3 consists of 13 residues. Trimming took 7 bases from V and 2 from J; bases not matched to a gene: 4. Per germline, CDR1 MNHEY and CDR2 SMNVEV (reference sequence). No treatment of any kind had been given to any patient before thyroid surgery. TCRdb re-clonotyped the PCR reads through MiXCR. The sample lists 25,000 to 30,000 clones; roughly 17% were seen once. This TCR was sampled from a male donor with papillary thyroid cancer or a benign thyroid nodule (not recorded which). Some clones in this sample may be carry-over from other donors' samples. The chain has TRBV27 and TRBJ1-2; 7 bases agree with TRBD1. Material: blood. CDR3 in amino acids: CASKGGGNYGYTF. In DNA, the CDR3 is TGTGCCAGCAAAGGAGGGGGCAACTATGGCTACACCTTC.